This T cell receptor (beta chain) comes out of a study of graft-versus-host responses after intestinal transplantation. Profiled with immunoSEQ multiplex PCR; TCRdb holds only in-frame clones, not every one. The sample lists approximately 100,000 clones, 86% seen once, with under 1.5% in the top ten. CDR3 size: 15 residues. The J segment lost 1 base and the V segment lost 9 bases, leaving 7 bases of the junction unmatched. From germline, CDR1 is ENHRY and CDR2 SYGVKD. Source: PBMCs, taken 255 days after intestinal transplant. The origin of this receptor is a human patient who received an intestinal transplant, so some T cells may come from the graft donor. The chain carries TRBV10-3 and TRBJ2-3; 10 bases are a match to TRBD2. DNA for the CDR3: TGTGCCATGGACAGCGGGAGGGCTGGCACAGATACGCAGTATTTT. Its protein product is CAMDSGRAGTDTQYF.